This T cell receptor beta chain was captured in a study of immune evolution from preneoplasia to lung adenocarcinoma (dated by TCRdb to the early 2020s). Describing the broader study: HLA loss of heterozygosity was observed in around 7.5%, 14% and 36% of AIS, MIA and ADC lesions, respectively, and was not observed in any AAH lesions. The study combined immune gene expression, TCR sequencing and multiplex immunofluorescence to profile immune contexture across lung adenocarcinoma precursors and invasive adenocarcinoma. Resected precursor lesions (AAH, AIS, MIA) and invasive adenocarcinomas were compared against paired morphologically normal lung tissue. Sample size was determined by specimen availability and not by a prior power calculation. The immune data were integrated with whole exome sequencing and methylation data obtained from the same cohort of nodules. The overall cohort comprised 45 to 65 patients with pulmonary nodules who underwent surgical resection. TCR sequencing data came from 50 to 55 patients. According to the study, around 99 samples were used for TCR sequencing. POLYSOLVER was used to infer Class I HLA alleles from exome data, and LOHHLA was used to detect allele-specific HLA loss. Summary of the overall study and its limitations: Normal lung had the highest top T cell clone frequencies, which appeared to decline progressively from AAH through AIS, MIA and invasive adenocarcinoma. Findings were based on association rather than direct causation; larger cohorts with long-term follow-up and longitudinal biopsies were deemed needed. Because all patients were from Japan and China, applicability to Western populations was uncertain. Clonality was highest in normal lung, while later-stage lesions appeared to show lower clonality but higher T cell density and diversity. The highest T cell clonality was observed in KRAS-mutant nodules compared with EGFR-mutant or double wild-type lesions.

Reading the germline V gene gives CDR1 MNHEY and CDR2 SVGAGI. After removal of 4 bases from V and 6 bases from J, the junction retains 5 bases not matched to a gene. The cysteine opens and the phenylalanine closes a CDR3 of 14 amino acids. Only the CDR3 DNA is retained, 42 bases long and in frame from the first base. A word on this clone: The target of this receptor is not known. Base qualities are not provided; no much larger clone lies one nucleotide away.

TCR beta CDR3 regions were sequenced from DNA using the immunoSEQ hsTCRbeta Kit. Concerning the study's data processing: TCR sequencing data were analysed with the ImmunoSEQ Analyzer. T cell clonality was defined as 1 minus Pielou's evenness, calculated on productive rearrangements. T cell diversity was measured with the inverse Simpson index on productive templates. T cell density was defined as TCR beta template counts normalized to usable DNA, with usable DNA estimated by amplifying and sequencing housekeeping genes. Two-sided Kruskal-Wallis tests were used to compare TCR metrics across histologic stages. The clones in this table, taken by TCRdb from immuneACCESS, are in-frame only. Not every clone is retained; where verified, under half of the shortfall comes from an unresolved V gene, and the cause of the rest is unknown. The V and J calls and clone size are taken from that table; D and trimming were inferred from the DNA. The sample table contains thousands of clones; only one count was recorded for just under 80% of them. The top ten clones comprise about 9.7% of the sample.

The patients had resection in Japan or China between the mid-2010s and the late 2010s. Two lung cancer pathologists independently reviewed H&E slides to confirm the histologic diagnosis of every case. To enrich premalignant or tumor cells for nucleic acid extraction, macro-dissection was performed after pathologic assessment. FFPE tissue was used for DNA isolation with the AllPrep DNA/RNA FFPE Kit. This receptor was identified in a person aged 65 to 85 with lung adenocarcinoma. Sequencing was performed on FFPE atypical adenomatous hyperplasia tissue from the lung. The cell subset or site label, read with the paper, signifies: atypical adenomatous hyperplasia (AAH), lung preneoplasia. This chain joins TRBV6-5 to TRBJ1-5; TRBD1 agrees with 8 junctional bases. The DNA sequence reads TGTGCCAGCAGTTTAGGACAGGGCGGTCAGCCCCAGCATTTT. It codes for CASSLGQGGQPQHF.